These 2 T cell receptor beta chains share one sample of origin, sequenced in a study of blood T cell repertoires in COVID-19. Clones were read by immunoSEQ multiplex PCR, and TCRdb kept only the in-frame ones, dropping some. Here the sample spans over 50,000 clones, about 80% being singletons. The sample comprised peripheral blood. All receptors come from a human donor in a cohort sampled during active COVID-19.

The chain couples TRBV9 to TRBJ2-1; D unclear. Germline lookup yields CDR1 SGDLS and CDR2 YYNGEE. The CDR3 length is 13 residues. Deletions cut 3 bases from V and 3 bases from J, with 7 bases between. CDR3 sequence reads: CASSAGHYNEQFF. DNA for the CDR3: TGTGCCAGCAGCGCTGGCCACTACAATGAGCAGTTCTTC.

This clone was counted a single time. The V and J genes are TRBV7-2 and TRBJ1-4, with D possibly matching TRBD1 (5 bases). CDR1 is SGHTA and CDR2 is FQGNSA in the germline V gene. This CDR3 comprises 15 residues. Trimming left V 5 bases short and J 5 bases short, with 15 bases between. This chain's CDR3 is CASSLRGDPNEKLFF. The CDR3 bases are TGTGCCAGCAGCCTCCGGGGGGACCCCAATGAAAAACTGTTTTTT.